Presented here are 5 T cell receptor beta chains from one specimen sequenced in a study of shared clonotypes between healthy human individuals. Terminally differentiated effector memory CD45RA+ cells were excluded from the naive CD8 cells, which were CD45RO-negative and positively selected for CCR7. TCRdb's copy holds only in-frame clones and misses some; the assay was immunoSEQ multiplex PCR. Of about 610,000 clones detected, about 96% appear once; the ten largest clones hold less than 0.13%. What was sequenced was naive CD8+ T cells sorted from blood. The receptors were gathered from a woman aged 25-40 years in good health.

V is TRBV10-2 and J is TRBJ2-7; maybe TRBD2 (6 bases). The V gene's germline CDR1 is WSHSY and CDR2 SAAADI. The germline V and J ends were trimmed by 3 bases and 6 bases, with 15 bases remaining between them. The CDR3 contains 14 residues. The CDR3 coding sequence is TGCGCCAGCAGTGATCGGGGGATGATTACCGAGCAGTACTTC. It specifies CASSDRGMITEQYF.

This chain links TRBV7-9 with TRBJ2-3; 7 bases match TRBD1. Per germline, CDR1 SEHNR and CDR2 FQNEAQ (reference sequence). V shed 1 base and J 2 bases; nucleotides not matched to a gene: 3. CDR3 length: 15 amino acids. Here the CDR3 DNA reads TGTGCCAGCAGCTTAGGGGACAGCTTCACAGATACGCAGTATTTT. The encoded protein is CASSLGDSFTDTQYF.

V usage is TRBV7-9 and J usage is TRBJ2-7; 8 bases match TRBD2. This CDR3 has 15 residues. Germline CDR1 reads SEHNR; CDR2 reads FQNEAQ (reference sequence). Losses at the gene ends were 4 bases for V and 2 bases for J; bases not matched to a gene: 7. CDR3 bases: TGTGCCAGCAGCTCTATGACTAGCGCGACCTACGAGCAGTACTTC. It specifies CASSSMTSATYEQYF.

This chain connects TRBV2 to TRBJ1-1; D not resolved. The CDR3 runs 12 residues. The germline V gene encodes CDR1 SNHLY and CDR2 FYNNEI. V lost 5 bases and J 8 bases, leaving 12 bases between the germline ends. The CDR3 coding sequence is TGTGCCAGCAGTCTTCTGGCAGAAGAAGCTTTCTTT. As protein: CASSLLAEEAFF.

This rearrangement joins TRBV4-1 to TRBJ1-5, with 7 bases lining up with TRBD1. The length of the CDR3 is 13 residues. Per the germline V gene, CDR1 is MGHRA and CDR2 is YSYEKL. Losses at the gene ends were 5 bases for V and 6 bases for J; bases not matched to a gene: 4. CDR3 residues: CASSDRVGQPQHF. In DNA form, the CDR3 reads TGCGCCAGCAGCGACAGGGTAGGTCAGCCCCAGCATTTT.